This entry concerns a single T cell receptor beta chain. This sample stems from a study of blood T cell repertoires in COVID-19. Some clones are missing from TCRdb's copy, which holds only in-frame ones; the method was immunoSEQ multiplex PCR. The sample holds some 220,000 clones, more than 65% seen once. The CDR3 has 14 residues. With 5 bases removed from V and 12 bases from J, the gap between germline ends came to 17 bases. Germline CDR1 reads SGHTA; CDR2 reads FQGTGA. The source is a man in his fifties or sixties with active or convalescent COVID-19. This chain links TRBV7-3 with TRBJ2-6; possibly TRBD1 for D (6 bases). Source material: peripheral blood. The CDR3 sequence is CASSPPGHPPVLTF. CDR3 DNA sequence: TGTGCCAGCAGCCCTCCGGGACACCCCCCCGTCCTGACTTTC.